The clone carrying this T cell receptor beta chain has at least ten counts. Its target is unknown. This sample is drawn from a study of Graves' ophthalmopathy and Graves' hyperthyroidism. Findings and limits, study-wide: In blood appeared most of the expanded thyroid clonotypes whose frequency exceeded 0.001. With about 88% sensitivity and around 80% specificity, a 13-signature model separated ophthalmopathy from stable hyperthyroidism.

Transcripts of RNA were the source for amplifying TCR beta CDR3 regions. The first round was an RT-PCR with HTBI primers, and the second round was a multiplex PCR. TCRdb analysed the multiplex PCR reads with MiXCR anew, one entry per CDR3 protein. Of about 220,000 distinct CDR3 sequences detected, roughly 21% appear once; the ten largest clones hold roughly 44%. Under 3 months in duration, the ophthalmopathy in affected donors had moderate-to-severe activity, CAS ≥3 and NOSPECS ≥4. None of the included patients had other autoimmune diseases, uncontrolled infections, pregnancy or lactation, as these led to exclusion. The sequenced sample was peripheral blood. The TCR comes from a woman aged 45 to 65 with Graves' ophthalmopathy.

The CDR3 sequence is CASSGRGGAEGNQPQHF. CDR3 bases: TGTGCCAGCAGTGGCCGAGGGGGGGCGGAGGGCAATCAGCCCCAGCATTTT. The chain recombines TRBV25-1 with TRBJ1-5; D is perhaps TRBD1 (6 bases). CDR3 length equals 17 residues. The V gene's germline CDR1 is MGHDK and CDR2 SYGVNS. V was trimmed by 4 bases and J by 2 bases, leaving 18 bases between them. The whole variable domain, filled in from reference TRBV25-1 and TRBJ1-5, reads EADIYQTPRYLVIGTGKKITLECSQTMGHDKMYWYQQDPGMELHLIHYSYGVNSTEKGDLSSESTVSRIRTEHFPLTLESARPSHTSQYLCASSGRGGAEGNQPQHFGDGTRLSIL.